The next 19 T cell receptor beta chains were all read from a single sample in a study of T cell repertoires in cytomegalovirus infection. MiXCR, applied by TCRdb to the reads, yields one record per CDR3 protein. The profile shows 250,000 or so distinct CDR3 sequences, over 15% of them singletons. Sample: CD8+ T cells from PBMCs. These receptors all stem from a human donor in good health (CMV status not recorded). Some clones in this sample may be carry-over from other donors' samples.

This chain uses TRBV2 with TRBJ2-1; possibly TRBD1 or TRBD2 for D (5 bases each). CDR1 and CDR2 from the germline V gene are SNHLY and FYNNEI. The CDR3 has 16 residues. V lost 2 bases and J 3 bases, leaving 14 bases between the germline ends. As DNA, the CDR3 is TGTGCCAGCAGTGAATCCCCAGGGAGCTACTACAATGAGCAGTTCTTC. It is translated as CASSESPGSYYNEQFF.

There are a few counts of this clonotype. The rearrangement links TRBV5-5 to TRBJ1-1, with a tentative D call TRBD1 (5 bases). The CDR3 covers 14 residues. The ends were cut back, 2 bases at V and 5 bases at J, with 13 bases in the middle. CDR1 SGHKS and CDR2 YYEKEE come from the germline V gene (reference sequence). The chain's CDR3 is CASSFGGRWTEAFF. The CDR3 region has the DNA TGTGCCAGCAGCTTTGGGGGGAGGTGGACTGAAGCTTTCTTT.

A few counts support this clonotype. The chain combines TRBV5-4 with TRBJ2-7, with D uncertain. CDR1 SGHNT and CDR2 YYREEE come from the germline V gene (reference sequence). The CDR3 length is 13 residues. V lost 0 bases and J lost 6, with 10 bases in between. This CDR3 reads CASSLAWNGEQYF. The CDR3 nucleotides are TGTGCCAGCAGCTTGGCTTGGAACGGCGAGCAGTACTTC.

This clonotype was observed at least ten times. V and J are TRBV7-9 and TRBJ1-6, with 8 bases aligning to TRBD1. This CDR3 is built from 17 residues. The J segment lost 9 bases and the V segment lost 5 bases, leaving 15 bases of the junction unmatched. Germline V gene lookup returns CDR1 SEHNR and CDR2 FQNEAQ (reference sequence). The CDR3 sequence is CASSLTDRGDVGSPLHF. CDR3 bases: TGTGCCAGCAGCCTTACAGACAGGGGTGATGTTGGTTCACCCCTCCACTTT.

This chain links TRBV7-9 with TRBJ2-7, with D possibly called TRBD1 or TRBD2 (5 bases each). The CDR3 covers 17 residues. The germline V and J ends were trimmed by 5 bases and 2 bases, with 22 bases remaining between them. CDR1 is SEHNR, CDR2 FQNEAQ, per germline (reference sequence). The CDR3: CASSERWVGDETYEQYF. CDR3 sequence (DNA): TGTGCCAGCAGCGAGCGGTGGGTTGGGGACGAAACCTACGAGCAGTACTTC.

This clonotype was counted between two and nine times. J is TRBJ2-5 and V is TRBV27, with D perhaps being TRBD1 or TRBD2 (6 bases each). Germline CDR1 and CDR2: MNHEY and SMNVEV (reference sequence). Trimming left V 6 bases short and J 0 bases short, with 17 bases between. This CDR3 is 16 amino acids long. The CDR3: CASSGGGTRYQETQYF. DNA of the CDR3: TGTGCCAGCAGCGGAGGGGGGACAAGGTACCAAGAGACCCAGTACTTC.

The V gene is TRBV12-3 or TRBV12-4, the J gene TRBJ2-7, with D unresolved. Trimming pared 6 bases from V and 4 bases from J, leaving 13 bases between. The CDR3 extends over 13 amino acids. The CDR3 DNA reads TGTGCCAGCAGCCAAATCGGTAGATACGAGCAGTACTTC. Translated, it gives CASSQIGRYEQYF.

The genes are TRBV12-3 or TRBV12-4 and TRBJ1-2; possibly TRBD1 for D (5 bases). V was cut by 6 bases and J by 4 bases, with 18 bases left in between. The CDR3 consists of 15 residues. CDR3 sequence reads: CASSSPSGRGYGYTF. The CDR3 region has the DNA TGTGCCAGCAGCTCGCCTTCGGGGCGAGGCTATGGCTACACCTTC.

The J gene is TRBJ2-7, the V gene TRBV4-1; D unclear. This CDR3 region has 14 residues. V dropped 0 bases and J dropped 1 base, with 7 bases sitting between them. Germline CDR1 is MGHRA and CDR2 is YSYEKL. CDR3 in amino acids: CASSQDVGSYEQYF. The DNA of the CDR3 is TGCGCCAGCAGCCAAGATGTTGGTTCCTACGAGCAGTACTTC.

This clonotype was counted between two and nine times. V and J are TRBV4-1 and TRBJ2-2, with 7 positions matching TRBD2. Germline assignment: CDR1 MGHRA and CDR2 YSYEKL. V lost 4 bases and J lost 4; bases outside the gene matches: 12. This CDR3 is 17 amino acids long. CDR3: CASSPGEGRERTGELFF. CDR3 bases: TGCGCCAGCAGCCCCGGCGAGGGGAGGGAGCGCACCGGGGAGCTGTTTTTT.

This chain links TRBV25-1 with TRBJ2-1; the D gene is possibly TRBD2 (5 bases). This CDR3 has 19 amino acids. Looked up from germline, CDR1 is MGHDK and CDR2 is SYGVNS. With 0 bases removed from V and 6 bases from J, the gap between germline ends came to 24 bases. CDR3 in amino acids: CASSEYFSSLIGKGNEQFF. CDR3 nucleotide sequence: TGTGCCAGCAGTGAATATTTTTCAAGCCTGATCGGGAAAGGCAATGAGCAGTTCTTC.

The chain employs TRBV29-1 and TRBJ2-7, with D possibly called TRBD1 or TRBD2 (5 bases each). In germline, CDR1 is SQVTM, CDR2 ANQGSEA. Trimming took off 4 bases at V and 3 bases at J, with 7 bases between the two ends. The CDR3 loop spans 11 amino acids. CDR3 loop: CSVGDGYEQYF. The CDR3 DNA reads TGCAGCGTTGGGGACGGCTACGAGCAGTACTTC.

In its sample, this clonotype was seen a few times. This rearrangement joins TRBV28 to TRBJ2-1, with 10 nucleotides matching TRBD2. J gave up 5 bases and V 5 bases, and 15 bases lay outside the gene matches. Looked up from germline, CDR1 is MDHEN and CDR2 is SYDVKM. The CDR3 sequence is 18 residues long. This CDR3 is CASSPQGLTAGGNNEQFF. CDR3 nucleotides: TGTGCCAGCAGTCCCCAAGGGCTAACAGCGGGGGGGAACAATGAGCAGTTCTTC.

This CDR3 reads CASSLGQHYEQYF. CDR3 bases: TGTGCCAGCAGCTTAGGACAGCACTACGAGCAGTACTTC. The chain employs TRBV7-2 and TRBJ2-7, with TRBD1 as a possible D gene (5 bases). The V end lost 1 base, the J end lost 3 bases, and 7 bases lay between the germline ends. Germline-derived CDR1 and CDR2 are SGHTA and FQGNSA. This CDR3 is 13 amino acids long.

This clonotype was detected a few times. V usage is TRBV4-1 and J usage is TRBJ2-1, with D perhaps matching TRBD2 (6 bases). V was shortened by 4 bases and J by 0 bases, with 31 bases between the two germline ends. The germline CDR1 and CDR2 sequences are MGHRA and YSYEKL. This CDR3 is 22 amino acids long. The CDR3 coding sequence is TGCGCCAGCAGCCCAGAAACCGCTAGTGGCGGGGTACCACAGAGCTCCTACAATGAGCAGTTCTTC. This codes for CASSPETASGGVPQSSYNEQFF.

This clonotype has just a few counts. The chain joins TRBV19 to TRBJ1-5; tentatively, D is TRBD1 (6 bases). The V gene's germline CDR1 is LNHDA and CDR2 SQIVND (reference sequence). The V gene lost 8 bases and the J gene lost 4 bases, with 18 bases spanning the gap. CDR3 length: 15 residues. Here the CDR3 reads CASSTNTGINQPQHF. As DNA, the CDR3 is TGTGCCAGTTCGACAAACACAGGGATAAATCAGCCCCAGCATTTT.

This clonotype was recorded a few times. V gene TRBV27 combines with J gene TRBJ1-5; D uncertain. The CDR3 has 15 residues. Germline assignment: CDR1 MNHEY and CDR2 SMNVEV (reference sequence). Trimming cost V 5 bases and J 2 bases, with 13 bases left between them. CDR3 in DNA: TGTGCCAGCAGTAGTAGATTCGGGGGCAATCAGCCCCAGCATTTT. Amino acid sequence: CASSSRFGGNQPQHF.

There are many counts of this clonotype. V usage is TRBV7-9 and J usage is TRBJ1-2; D is ambiguous. Germline V gives CDR1 SEHNR, CDR2 FQNEAQ (reference sequence). V lost 1 base, J lost 8 bases, and 8 bases lay in between. This CDR3 spans 12 amino acids. Written as DNA, the CDR3 is TGTGCCAGCAGCTTAGGCCAGGAGGGCTACACCTTC. It is translated as CASSLGQEGYTF.

The chain joins TRBV28 to TRBJ1-2; tentatively, D is TRBD1 (6 bases). The CDR3 is 15 amino acids. V lost 10 bases and J 8 bases, leaving 26 bases between the germline ends. Germline V gene lookup returns CDR1 MDHEN and CDR2 SYDVKM. The CDR3 sequence is CATQFIQGRREGYTF. Written as DNA, the CDR3 is TGTGCCACCCAGTTTATACAGGGCCGCCGGGAAGGCTACACCTTC.